This T cell receptor beta chain is drawn from a study of control samples from healthy donors and cancer patients (dated by TCRdb to the early 2020s). This clone has more than one count but fewer than ten. Its antigen remains undetermined. Qualities for individual bases were not recorded, and no much larger clone is one base off. Libraries were made using the immunoSEQ multiplex PCR assay. Not all clones reach the TCRdb copy of this immuneACCESS table, which keeps in-frame sequences only. Checked studies attribute under half of the gap to unresolved V genes and leave the rest unexplained. The sample data list around 20,000 clones, and roughly 85% of these were observed just once. The top ten clonotypes cover around 30% of the sample. CDR1 SGHDT and CDR2 YYEEEE were looked up in the germline V gene. Including cysteine and phenylalanine, the CDR3 has 15 amino acids. Left in the record is the CDR3 DNA by itself, 45 bases read in frame from the first base. V gives up 4 bases and J gives up 1 base, and the segment between their germline ends measures 11 bases.

The receptor's source is an elderly man with head and neck cancer. This receptor chain uses TRBV5-6 and TRBJ2-2, with the D call tentatively TRBD1 or TRBD2, each fitting 5 bases. The source material was PBMCs. The CDR3 region reads CASSAGTGNTGELFF. The DNA sequence is as follows: TGTGCCAGCAGCGCCGGGACGGGGAACACCGGGGAGCTGTTTTTT.